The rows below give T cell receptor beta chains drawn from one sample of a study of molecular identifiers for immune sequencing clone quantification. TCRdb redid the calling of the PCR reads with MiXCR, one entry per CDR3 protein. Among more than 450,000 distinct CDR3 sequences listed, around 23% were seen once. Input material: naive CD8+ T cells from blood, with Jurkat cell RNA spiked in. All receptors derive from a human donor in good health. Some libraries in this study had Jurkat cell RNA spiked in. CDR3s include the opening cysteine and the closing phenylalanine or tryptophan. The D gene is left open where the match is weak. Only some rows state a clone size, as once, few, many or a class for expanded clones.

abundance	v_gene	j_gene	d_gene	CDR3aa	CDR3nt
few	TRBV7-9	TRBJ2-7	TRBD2	CASSLGTSRSQSSYEQYF	TGTGCCAGCAGCTTAGGGACTAGCAGGAGCCAAAGCTCCTACGAGCAGTACTTC
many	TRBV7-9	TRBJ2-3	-	CASSPLGGFPDTQYF	TGTGCCAGCAGCCCGTTGGGGGGTTTCCCAGATACGCAGTATTTT
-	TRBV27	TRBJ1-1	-	CASSLVFPGAGTEAFF	TGTGCCAGCAGTTTGGTTTTTCCGGGGGCCGGAACTGAAGCTTTCTTT
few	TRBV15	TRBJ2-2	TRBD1	CATSSPEPGQGPNTGELFF	TGTGCCACCAGCTCGCCGGAACCGGGACAGGGTCCGAACACCGGGGAGCTGTTTTTT
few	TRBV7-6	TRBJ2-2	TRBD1	CASSYGRDREVSGELFF	TGTGCCAGCAGCTATGGCCGGGACAGGGAGGTTTCCGGGGAGCTGTTTTTT
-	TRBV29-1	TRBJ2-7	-	CSVVGGQTYEQYF	TGCAGCGTTGTCGGGGGGCAAACCTACGAGCAGTACTTC
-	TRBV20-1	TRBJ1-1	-	CSAALLWGNTEAFF	TGCAGTGCTGCCTTACTTTGGGGGAACACTGAAGCTTTCTTT
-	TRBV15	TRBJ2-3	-	CATSRVPTDTQYF	TGTGCCACCAGCAGAGTACCCACAGATACGCAGTATTTT
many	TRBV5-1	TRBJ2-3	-	CASSDGFLPDTQYF	TGCGCCAGCAGCGATGGCTTCCTCCCCGATACGCAGTATTTT
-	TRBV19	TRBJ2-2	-	CASSGWGIGELFF	TGTGCCAGTAGCGGATGGGGGATCGGGGAGCTGTTTTTT
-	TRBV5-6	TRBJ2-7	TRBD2	CASSETSRPTYEQYF	TGTGCCAGCAGCGAGACTAGCAGGCCAACCTACGAGCAGTACTTC
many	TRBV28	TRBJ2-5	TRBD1	CASSIADRGLQETQYF	TGTGCCAGCTCGATTGCAGACAGGGGTCTACAAGAGACCCAGTACTTC
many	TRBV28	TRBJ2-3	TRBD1	CASSLWTGELDTQYF	TGTGCCAGCAGTCTGTGGACAGGGGAGTTGGATACGCAGTATTTT
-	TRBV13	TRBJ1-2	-	CASTEGRFGSHGYGYTF	TGTGCCAGCACTGAAGGTCGGTTTGGGTCTCACGGCTATGGCTACACCTTC
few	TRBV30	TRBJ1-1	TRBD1	CAWRYRGWYTEAFF	TGTGCCTGGAGGTACAGGGGGTGGTACACTGAAGCTTTCTTT
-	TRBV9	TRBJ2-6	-	CASSVVDSGANVLTF	TGTGCCAGCAGCGTAGTAGACTCTGGGGCCAACGTCCTGACTTTC
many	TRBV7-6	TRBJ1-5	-	CASTLDQGKNQPQHF	TGTGCCAGCACTCTCGATCAGGGGAAAAATCAGCCCCAGCATTTT
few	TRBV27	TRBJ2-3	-	CTSSLSWVRGSTDTQYF	TGTACCAGCAGTTTATCGTGGGTACGGGGGTCCACAGATACGCAGTATTTT
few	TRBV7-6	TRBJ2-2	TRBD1	CASSDPIQPGQGGLAGELFF	TGTGCCAGCAGCGACCCAATTCAGCCGGGACAGGGCGGGTTGGCCGGGGAGCTGTTTTTT
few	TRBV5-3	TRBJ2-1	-	CATRTWGAHEQFF	TGTGCCACCCGAACATGGGGGGCGCATGAGCAGTTCTTC
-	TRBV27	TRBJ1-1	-	CASSAQLPRGVTEAFF	TGTGCCAGCAGTGCACAACTCCCCAGGGGAGTGACTGAAGCTTTCTTT
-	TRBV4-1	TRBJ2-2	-	CASSPVGTENTGELFF	TGCGCCAGCAGCCCAGTCGGGACGGAGAACACCGGGGAGCTGTTTTTT
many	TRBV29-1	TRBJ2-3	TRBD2	CSVDGTSGEGADTQYF	TGCAGCGTTGACGGGACTAGCGGGGAGGGTGCAGATACGCAGTATTTT
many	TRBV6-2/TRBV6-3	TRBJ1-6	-	CASRPIPGTWDSPLHF	TGTGCCAGCAGGCCGATTCCCGGGACATGGGATTCACCCCTCCACTTT
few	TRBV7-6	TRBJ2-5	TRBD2	CASSLELAGAGGETQYF	TGTGCCAGCAGCTTAGAACTAGCGGGGGCCGGGGGAGAGACCCAGTACTTC
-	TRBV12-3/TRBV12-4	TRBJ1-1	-	CASSPSARGVTEACF	TGTGCCAGCAGTCCTTCCGCCAGGGGAGTCACTGAAGCTTGCTTT
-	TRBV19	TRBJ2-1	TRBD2	CASSIPSGISSYNEQFF	TGTGCCAGTAGTATTCCTAGCGGGATCAGCTCCTACAATGAGCAGTTCTTC
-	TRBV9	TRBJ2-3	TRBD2	CASSPQRLASDTQYF	TGTGCCAGCAGCCCGCAGCGACTAGCTTCAGATACGCAGTATTTT
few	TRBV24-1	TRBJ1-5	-	CATSDGPGRNQPQHF	TGTGCCACCAGTGATGGCCCGGGACGGAATCAGCCCCAGCATTTT
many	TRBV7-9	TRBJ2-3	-	CASSPTYTDTQYF	TGTGCCAGCAGCCCAACATACACAGATACGCAGTATTTT
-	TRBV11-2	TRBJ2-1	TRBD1	CASSLVGQGAYNEQFF	TGTGCCAGCAGCTTAGTGGGACAGGGGGCCTACAATGAGCAGTTCTTC
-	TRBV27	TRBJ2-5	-	CACSLAGVGETQYF	TGTGCCTGCAGTTTGGCCGGGGTAGGAGAGACCCAGTACTTC
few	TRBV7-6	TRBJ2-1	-	CASSSDVNNEQFF	TGTGCCAGCAGCTCCGACGTCAACAATGAGCAGTTCTTC
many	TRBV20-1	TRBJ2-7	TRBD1	CSAEQGVQYF	TGCAGTGCAGAACAGGGGGTGCAGTACTTC
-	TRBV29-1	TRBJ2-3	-	CSALRPDTQYF	TGCAGCGCCCTTAGGCCCGATACGCAGTATTTT
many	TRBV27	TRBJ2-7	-	CASRLGLAYEQYF	TGTGCCAGCCGCCTAGGGTTAGCCTACGAGCAGTACTTC
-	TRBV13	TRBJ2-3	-	CASSSRTKSADTQYF	TGTGCCAGCAGCTCAAGGACGAAGAGTGCAGATACGCAGTATTTT
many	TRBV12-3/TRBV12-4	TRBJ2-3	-	CASSPTAQDTDTQYF	TGTGCCAGCAGTCCGACAGCACAAGACACAGATACGCAGTATTTT
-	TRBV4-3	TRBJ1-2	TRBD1	CASSQGTGDNYGYTF	TGCGCCAGCAGCCAGGGGACAGGAGATAACTATGGCTACACCTTC
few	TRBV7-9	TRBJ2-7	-	CASSLGLEHEQYF	TGTGCCAGCAGCTTAGGGTTGGAGCACGAGCAGTACTTC
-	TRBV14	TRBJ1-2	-	CASSQDSGNLYGYTF	TGTGCCAGCAGCCAAGATTCGGGGAATCTCTATGGCTACACCTTC
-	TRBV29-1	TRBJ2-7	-	CSVVLGSHEQYF	TGCAGCGTTGTACTGGGCTCCCACGAGCAGTACTTC
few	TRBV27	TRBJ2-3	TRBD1	CASSFGQDPTDTQYF	TGTGCCAGCTCCTTCGGACAGGATCCGACAGATACGCAGTATTTT
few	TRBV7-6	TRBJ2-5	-	CASSLVASRETQYF	TGTGCCAGCAGCTTAGTAGCCAGCCGGGAGACCCAGTACTTC
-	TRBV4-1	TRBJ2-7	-	CASSQVAGANYEQYF	TGCGCCAGCAGCCAAGTGGCGGGGGCGAACTACGAGCAGTACTTC
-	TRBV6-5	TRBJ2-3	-	CASSFLGNPADTQYF	TGTGCCAGCAGTTTTCTCGGAAACCCCGCAGATACGCAATATTTT
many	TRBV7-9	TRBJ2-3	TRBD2	CASSPPGGADTQYF	TGTGCCAGCAGCCCCCCCGGGGGGGCGGATACGCAGTATTTT
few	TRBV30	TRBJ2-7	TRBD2	CAWSTSGSYEQYF	TGTGCCTGGAGTACTAGCGGGAGTTACGAGCAGTACTTC
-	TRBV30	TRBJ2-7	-	CAWSVPGRSYAPYF	TGTGCCTGGAGTGTACCGGGCAGATCCTACGCGCCGTACTTC
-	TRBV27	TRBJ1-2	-	CATSGRDHYGYTF	TGTGCCACAAGCGGAAGGGACCACTATGGCTACACCTTC